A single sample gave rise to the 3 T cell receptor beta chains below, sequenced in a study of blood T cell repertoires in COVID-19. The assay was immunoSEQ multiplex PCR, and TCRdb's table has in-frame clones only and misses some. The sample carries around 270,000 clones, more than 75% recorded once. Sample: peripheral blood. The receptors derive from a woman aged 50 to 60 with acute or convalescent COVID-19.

The CDR3 DNA follows: TGCGCCAGCAGCTTGGGGGGAGCCTACAATGAGCAGTTCTTC. Translating it yields CASSLGGAYNEQFF. The J gene is TRBJ2-1, the V gene TRBV5-1; perhaps TRBD2 as D (5 bases). Germline values: CDR1 SGHRS, CDR2 YFSETQ. With 0 bases removed from V and 2 bases from J, the gap between germline ends came to 6 bases. There are 14 residues in the CDR3.

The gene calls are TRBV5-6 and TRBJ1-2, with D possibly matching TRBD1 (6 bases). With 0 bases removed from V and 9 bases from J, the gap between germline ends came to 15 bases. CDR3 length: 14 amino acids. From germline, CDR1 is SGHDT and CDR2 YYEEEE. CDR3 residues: CASSLGQVTFRYTF. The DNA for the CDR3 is TGTGCCAGCAGCTTGGGACAGGTGACCTTCCGCTACACCTTC.

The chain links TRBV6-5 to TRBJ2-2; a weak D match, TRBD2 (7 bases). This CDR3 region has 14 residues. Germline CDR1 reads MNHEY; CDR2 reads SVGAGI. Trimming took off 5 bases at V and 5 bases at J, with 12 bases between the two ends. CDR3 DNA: TGTGCCAGCAGTACACAGGGAGGGACCGGGGAGCTGTTTTTT. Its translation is CASSTQGGTGELFF.